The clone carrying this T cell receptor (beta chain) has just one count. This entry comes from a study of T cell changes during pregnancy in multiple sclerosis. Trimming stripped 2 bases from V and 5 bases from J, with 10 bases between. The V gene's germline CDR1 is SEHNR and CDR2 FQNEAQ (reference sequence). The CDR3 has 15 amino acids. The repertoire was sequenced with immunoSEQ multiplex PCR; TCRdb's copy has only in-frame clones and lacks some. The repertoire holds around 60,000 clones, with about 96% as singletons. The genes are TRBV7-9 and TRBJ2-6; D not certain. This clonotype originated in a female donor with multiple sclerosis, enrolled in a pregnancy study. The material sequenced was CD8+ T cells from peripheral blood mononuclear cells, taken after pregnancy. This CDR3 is CASSLTRARANVLTF. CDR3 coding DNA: TGTGCCAGCAGCTTAACGCGTGCCCGGGCCAACGTCCTGACTTTC.